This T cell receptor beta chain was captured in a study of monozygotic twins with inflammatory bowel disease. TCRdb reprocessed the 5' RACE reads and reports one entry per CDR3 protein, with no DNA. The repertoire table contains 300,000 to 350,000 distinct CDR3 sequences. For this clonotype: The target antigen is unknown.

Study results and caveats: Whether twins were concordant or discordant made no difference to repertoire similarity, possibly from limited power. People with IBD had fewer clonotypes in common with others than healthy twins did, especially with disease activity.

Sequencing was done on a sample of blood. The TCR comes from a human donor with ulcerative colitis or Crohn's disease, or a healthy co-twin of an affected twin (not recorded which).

CDR3 protein: CSVERQMETQYF. The V call is TRBV29-1, the J call TRBJ2-5. CDR1 is SQVTM and CDR2 is ANQGSEA in the germline V gene. This CDR3 has 12 amino acids.